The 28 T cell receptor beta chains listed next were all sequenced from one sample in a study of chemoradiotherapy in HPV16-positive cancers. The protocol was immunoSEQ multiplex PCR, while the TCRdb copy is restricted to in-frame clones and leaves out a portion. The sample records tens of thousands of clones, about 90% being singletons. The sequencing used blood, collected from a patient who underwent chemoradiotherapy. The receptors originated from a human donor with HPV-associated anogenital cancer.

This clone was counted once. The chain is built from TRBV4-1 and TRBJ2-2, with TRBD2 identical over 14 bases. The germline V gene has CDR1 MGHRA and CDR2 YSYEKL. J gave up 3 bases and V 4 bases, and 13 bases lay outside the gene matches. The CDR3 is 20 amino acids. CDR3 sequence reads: CASSLKERTSGGSYTGELFF. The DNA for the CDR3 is TGCGCCAGCAGCCTGAAAGAAAGGACTAGCGGGGGGTCTTACACCGGGGAGCTGTTTTTT.

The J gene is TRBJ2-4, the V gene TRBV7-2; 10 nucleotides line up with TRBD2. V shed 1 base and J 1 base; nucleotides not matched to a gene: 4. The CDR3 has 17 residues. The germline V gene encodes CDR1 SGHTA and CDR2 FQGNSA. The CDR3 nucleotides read TGTGCCAGCAGCTTAGTCGGTAGCGGGGGGGCCAAAAACATTCAGTACTTC. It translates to CASSLVGSGGAKNIQYF.

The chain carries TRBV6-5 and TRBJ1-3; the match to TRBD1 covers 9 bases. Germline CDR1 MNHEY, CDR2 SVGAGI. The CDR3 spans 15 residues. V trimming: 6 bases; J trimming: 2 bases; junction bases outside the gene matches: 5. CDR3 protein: CASSPGTGPGNTIYF. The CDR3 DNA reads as TGTGCCAGCAGCCCGGGGACAGGGCCTGGAAACACCATATATTTT.

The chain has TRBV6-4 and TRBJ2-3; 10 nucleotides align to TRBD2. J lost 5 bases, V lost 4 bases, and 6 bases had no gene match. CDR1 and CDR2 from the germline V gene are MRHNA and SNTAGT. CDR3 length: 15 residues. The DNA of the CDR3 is TGTGCCAGCAGTGGTCAGCGGGGGGGCCAAGATACGCAGTATTTT. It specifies CASSGQRGGQDTQYF.

The CDR3 coding sequence is TGTGCCAGCAGTATAGAGACAGGGGAAAAACTGTTTTTT. This encodes CASSIETGEKLFF. V usage is TRBV6-1 and J usage is TRBJ1-4, with 7 bases identical to TRBD1. The V gene end was trimmed by 5 bases and the J gene end by 8 bases; junction bases not matched to a gene: 5. This CDR3 contains 13 residues. The germline CDR1 and CDR2 sequences are MNHNS and SASEGT.

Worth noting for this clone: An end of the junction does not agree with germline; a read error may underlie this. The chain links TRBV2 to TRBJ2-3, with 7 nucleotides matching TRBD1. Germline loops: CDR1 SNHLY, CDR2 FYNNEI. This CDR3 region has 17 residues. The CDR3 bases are TGTGCCAGCAGCGAAGGGGGCCTACGCCTGAGCACAGATACGCAGTATTTT. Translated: CASSEGGLRLSTDTQYF.

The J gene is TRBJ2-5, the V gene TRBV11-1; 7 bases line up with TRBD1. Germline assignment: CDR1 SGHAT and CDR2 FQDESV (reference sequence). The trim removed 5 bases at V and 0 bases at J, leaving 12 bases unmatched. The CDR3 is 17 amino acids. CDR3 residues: CASSLRRDRQYQETQYF. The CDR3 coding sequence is TGTGCCAGCAGCCTTCGCAGGGACAGACAATACCAAGAGACCCAGTACTTC. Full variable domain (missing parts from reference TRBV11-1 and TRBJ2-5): EAEVAQSPRYKITEKSQAVAFWCDPISGHATLYWYRQILGQGPELLVQFQDESVVDDSQLPKDRFSAERLKGVDSTLKIQPAELGDSAMYLCASSLRRDRQYQETQYFGPGTRLLVL.

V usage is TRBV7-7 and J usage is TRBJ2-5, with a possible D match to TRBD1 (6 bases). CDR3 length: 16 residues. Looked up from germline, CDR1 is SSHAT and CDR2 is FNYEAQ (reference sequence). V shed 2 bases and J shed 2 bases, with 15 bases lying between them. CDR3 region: CASSLTGRGGQETQYF. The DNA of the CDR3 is TGTGCCAGCAGCTTAACAGGCCGAGGGGGACAAGAGACCCAGTACTTC.

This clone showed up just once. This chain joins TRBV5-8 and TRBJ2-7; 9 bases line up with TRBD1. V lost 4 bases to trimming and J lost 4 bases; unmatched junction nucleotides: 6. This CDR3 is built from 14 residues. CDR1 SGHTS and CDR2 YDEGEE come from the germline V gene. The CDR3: CASSLGTGLYEQYF. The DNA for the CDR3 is TGTGCCAGCAGCCTCGGGACAGGGTTATACGAGCAGTACTTC.

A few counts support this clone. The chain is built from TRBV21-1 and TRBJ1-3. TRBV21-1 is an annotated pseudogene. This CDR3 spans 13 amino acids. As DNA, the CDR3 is TGTGCCAGCAGCAAGAACTCTGGAAACACCATATATTTT. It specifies CASSKNSGNTIYF.

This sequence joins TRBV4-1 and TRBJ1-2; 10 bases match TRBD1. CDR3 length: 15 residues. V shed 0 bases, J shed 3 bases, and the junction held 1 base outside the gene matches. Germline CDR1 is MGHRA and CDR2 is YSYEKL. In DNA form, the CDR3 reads TGCGCCAGCAGCCAAGAGGACAGGGGGTACTATGGCTACACCTTC. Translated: CASSQEDRGYYGYTF.

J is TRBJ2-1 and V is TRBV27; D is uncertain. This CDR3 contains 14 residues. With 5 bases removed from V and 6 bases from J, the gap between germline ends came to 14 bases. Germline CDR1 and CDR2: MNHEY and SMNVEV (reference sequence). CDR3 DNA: TGTGCCAGCAGTGGAAGGGCGGCTCGCAATGAGCAGTTCTTC. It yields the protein CASSGRAARNEQFF.

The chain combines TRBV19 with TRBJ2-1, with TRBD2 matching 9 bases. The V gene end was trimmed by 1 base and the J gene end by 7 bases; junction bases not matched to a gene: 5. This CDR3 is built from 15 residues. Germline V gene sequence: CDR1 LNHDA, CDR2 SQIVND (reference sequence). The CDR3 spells CASSIVAGGANEQFF. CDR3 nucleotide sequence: TGTGCCAGTAGTATAGTTGCGGGGGGGGCGAATGAGCAGTTCTTC.

DNA of the CDR3: TGTGCCAGCAGCTCCGGGACTAGTTACAATGAGCAGTTCTTC. Encoded protein: CASSSGTSYNEQFF. The gene calls are TRBV7-6 and TRBJ2-1; 8 bases align to TRBD2. CDR3 size: 14 residues. Per the germline V gene, CDR1 is SGHVS and CDR2 is FNYEAQ. With 4 bases clipped from V and 4 bases from J, the junction kept 3 bases outside the gene matches.

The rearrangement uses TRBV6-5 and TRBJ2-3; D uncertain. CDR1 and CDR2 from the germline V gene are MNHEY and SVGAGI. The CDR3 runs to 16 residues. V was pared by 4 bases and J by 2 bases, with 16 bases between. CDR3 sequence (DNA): TGTGCCAGCAGTTTAGTCTCGGCAGCTTTCACAGATACGCAGTATTTT. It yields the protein CASSLVSAAFTDTQYF.

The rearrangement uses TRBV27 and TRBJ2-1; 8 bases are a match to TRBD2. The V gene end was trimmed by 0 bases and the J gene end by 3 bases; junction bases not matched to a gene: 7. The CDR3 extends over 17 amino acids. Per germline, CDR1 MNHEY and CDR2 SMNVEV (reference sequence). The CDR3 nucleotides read TGTGCCAGCAGTTTATCTGGAGGCCTAGCGGGCTACAATGAGCAGTTCTTC. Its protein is CASSLSGGLAGYNEQFF.

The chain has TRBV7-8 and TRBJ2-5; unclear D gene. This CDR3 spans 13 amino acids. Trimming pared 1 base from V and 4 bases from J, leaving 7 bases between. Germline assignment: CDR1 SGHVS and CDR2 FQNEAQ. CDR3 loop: CASSLGAVETQYF. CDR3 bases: TGTGCCAGCAGCTTAGGGGCTGTAGAGACCCAGTACTTC.

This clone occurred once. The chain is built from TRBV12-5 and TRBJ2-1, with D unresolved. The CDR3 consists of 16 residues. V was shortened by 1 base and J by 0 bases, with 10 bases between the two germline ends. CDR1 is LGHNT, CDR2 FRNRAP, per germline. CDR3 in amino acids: CASGLATSLSYNEQFF. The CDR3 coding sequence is TGTGCTAGTGGTTTGGCCACCTCACTCTCCTACAATGAGCAGTTCTTC.

The CDR3 nucleotides are TGCGCCAGCAGCCCAAGTAGCGGGGGGCTATACAATGAGCAGTTCTTC. Amino acid sequence: CASSPSSGGLYNEQFF. The rearrangement joins TRBV4-1 to TRBJ2-1; 10 bases map to TRBD2. V trimming: 4 bases; J trimming: 4 bases; junction bases outside the gene matches: 7. CDR1 MGHRA and CDR2 YSYEKL come from the germline V gene. The CDR3 sequence is 16 residues long.

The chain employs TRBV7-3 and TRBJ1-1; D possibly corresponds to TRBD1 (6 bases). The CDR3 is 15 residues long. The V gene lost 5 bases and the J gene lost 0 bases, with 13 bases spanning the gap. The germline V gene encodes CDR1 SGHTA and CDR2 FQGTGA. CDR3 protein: CASSPQGRMNTEAFF. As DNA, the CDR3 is TGTGCCAGCAGCCCACAGGGACGGATGAACACTGAAGCTTTCTTT.

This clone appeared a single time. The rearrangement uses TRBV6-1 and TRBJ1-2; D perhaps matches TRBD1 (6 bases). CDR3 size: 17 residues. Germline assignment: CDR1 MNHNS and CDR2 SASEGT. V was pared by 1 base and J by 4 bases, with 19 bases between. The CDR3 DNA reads TGTGCCAGCAGTGAAGGGTTGGAAAGGGGGGGAACCTATGGCTACACCTTC. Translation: CASSEGLERGGTYGYTF.

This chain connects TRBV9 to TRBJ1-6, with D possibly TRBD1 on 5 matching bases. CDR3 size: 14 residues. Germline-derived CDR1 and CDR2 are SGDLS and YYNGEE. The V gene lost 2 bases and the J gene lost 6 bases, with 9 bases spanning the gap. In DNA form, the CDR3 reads TGTGCCAGCAGCGTTGCAGGGACTAATTCACCCCTCCACTTT. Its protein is CASSVAGTNSPLHF. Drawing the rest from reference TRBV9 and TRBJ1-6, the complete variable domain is DSGVTQTPKHLITATGQRVTLRCSPRSGDLSVYWYQQSLDQGLQFLIQYYNGEERAKGNILERFSAQQFPDLHSELNLSSLELGDSALYFCASSVAGTNSPLHFGNGTRLTVT.

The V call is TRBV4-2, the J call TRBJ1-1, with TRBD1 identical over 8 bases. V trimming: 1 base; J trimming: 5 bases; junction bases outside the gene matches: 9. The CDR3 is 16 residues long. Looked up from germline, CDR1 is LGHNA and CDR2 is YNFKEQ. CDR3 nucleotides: TGTGCCAGCAGCCAAGCCACAGGGGGGGATCGGACTGAAGCTTTCTTT. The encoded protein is CASSQATGGDRTEAFF.

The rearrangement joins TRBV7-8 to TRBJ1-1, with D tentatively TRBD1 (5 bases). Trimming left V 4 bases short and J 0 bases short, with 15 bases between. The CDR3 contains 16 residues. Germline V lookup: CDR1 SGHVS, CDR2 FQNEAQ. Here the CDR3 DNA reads TGTGCCAGCAGCTCGCACCAGGGCCGAATGAACACTGAAGCTTTCTTT. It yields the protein CASSSHQGRMNTEAFF.

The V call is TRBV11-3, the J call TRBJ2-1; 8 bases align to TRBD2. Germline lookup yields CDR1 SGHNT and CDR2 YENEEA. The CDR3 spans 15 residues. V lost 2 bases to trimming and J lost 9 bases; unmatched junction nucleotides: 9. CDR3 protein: CASSLRGGLQGEQFF. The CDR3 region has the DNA TGTGCCAGCAGCTTACGCGGGGGGCTTCAGGGTGAGCAGTTCTTC. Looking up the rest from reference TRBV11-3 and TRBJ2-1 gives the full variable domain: EAGVVQSPRYKIIEKKQPVAFWCNPISGHNTLYWYLQNLGQGPELLIRYENEEAVDDSQLPKDRFSAERLKGVDSTLKIQPAELGDSAVYLCASSLRGGLQGEQFFGPGTRLTVL.

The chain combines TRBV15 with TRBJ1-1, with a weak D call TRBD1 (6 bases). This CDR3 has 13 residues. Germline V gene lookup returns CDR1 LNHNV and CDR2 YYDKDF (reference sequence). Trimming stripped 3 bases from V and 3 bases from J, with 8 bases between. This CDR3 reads CATSSTGYTEAFF. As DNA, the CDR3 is TGTGCCACCAGCAGTACAGGGTACACTGAAGCTTTCTTT.

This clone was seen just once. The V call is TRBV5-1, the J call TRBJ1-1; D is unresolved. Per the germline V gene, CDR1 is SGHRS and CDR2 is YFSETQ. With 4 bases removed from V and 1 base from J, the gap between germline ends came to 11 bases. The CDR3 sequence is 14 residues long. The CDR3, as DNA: TGCGCCAGCAGCCTAAGGACGGGGAACACTGAAGCTTTCTTT. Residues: CASSLRTGNTEAFF.

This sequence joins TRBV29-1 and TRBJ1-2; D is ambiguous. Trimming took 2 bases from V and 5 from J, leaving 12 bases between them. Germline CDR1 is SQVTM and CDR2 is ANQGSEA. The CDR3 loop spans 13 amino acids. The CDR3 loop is CSVEPGLSYGYTF. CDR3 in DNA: TGCAGCGTTGAACCCGGTCTTTCTTATGGCTACACCTTC.